The clone carrying this T cell receptor (beta chain) was counted many times. As yet, its antigen is unknown. The lymph nodes were axillary draining lymph nodes from breast cancer patients. The data originate from a study of breast tumors, draining lymph nodes, adjacent tissues. General study results and limits: Compared with basal-like, luminal-like tumors shared significantly more repertoire with nontumor tissue. Tumor repertoires ranked between lymph nodes and nontumor tissue in diversity, with V and J gene preferences.

A single record per CDR3 protein comes from TCRdb applying MiXCR to the multiplex PCR reads. The sample includes about 180,000 distinct CDR3 sequences, around a third of them seen just once. The sequence came from a female donor with breast cancer. Some clones in this sample may be carry-over from other donors' samples. Sequenced: axillary lymph node tissue.

The CDR3 coding sequence is TGCAGTGCTAGCACAGGGGGCTATAGCAATCAGCCCCAGCATTTT. Residues: CSASTGGYSNQPQHF. This chain links TRBV20-1 with TRBJ1-5, with 9 nucleotides matching TRBD1. CDR3 length: 15 amino acids. The ends lost 3 bases at V and 0 bases at J; junction bases unmatched: 3. The germline V gene has CDR1 DFQATT and CDR2 SNEGSKA (reference sequence).